This TCR beta chain was captured by sequencing in a study of T cell responses to AZD1222 COVID-19 vaccine. This CDR3 is 13 amino acids long. CDR1 SGHDT and CDR2 YYEEEE come from the germline V gene. V lost 3 bases to trimming and J lost 6 bases, with 12 bases between them. Produced via immunoSEQ multiplex PCR; TCRdb's table is partial and in-frame only. In the table there are over 100,000 clones, roughly 90% of which are singletons. Sequencing was performed on peripheral blood, taken on day 0 of AZD1222 vaccination. The receptor's source is an adult in good health. This chain links TRBV5-6 with TRBJ1-2, with a possible D match to TRBD1 (5 bases). CDR3 region: CASSWRGIDGYTF. The CDR3 region has the DNA TGTGCCAGCAGCTGGCGGGGGATCGATGGCTACACCTTC.